This TCR beta chain was found in a study of T cell responses to AZD1222 COVID-19 vaccine. Here immunoSEQ multiplex PCR was the method, and the copy in TCRdb shows in-frame clones only, minus some. The sample consists of about 180,000 clones, about 87% of them appearing once. The V and J ends lost 7 bases and 1 base respectively, with 16 bases between them. CDR3 length equals 16 residues. Per the germline V gene, CDR1 is SNHLY and CDR2 is FYNNEI. The input for sequencing was peripheral blood, taken 28 days after the second dose of the MenACWY control vaccine. V and J are TRBV2 and TRBJ2-2, with D tentatively TRBD2 (6 bases). This clonotype originated in an adult who received the MenACWY meningococcal vaccine as a control. The CDR3 here is CASMRGGLRNTGELFF. CDR3 DNA sequence: TGTGCCAGCATGCGTGGTGGACTAAGGAACACCGGGGAGCTGTTTTTT.